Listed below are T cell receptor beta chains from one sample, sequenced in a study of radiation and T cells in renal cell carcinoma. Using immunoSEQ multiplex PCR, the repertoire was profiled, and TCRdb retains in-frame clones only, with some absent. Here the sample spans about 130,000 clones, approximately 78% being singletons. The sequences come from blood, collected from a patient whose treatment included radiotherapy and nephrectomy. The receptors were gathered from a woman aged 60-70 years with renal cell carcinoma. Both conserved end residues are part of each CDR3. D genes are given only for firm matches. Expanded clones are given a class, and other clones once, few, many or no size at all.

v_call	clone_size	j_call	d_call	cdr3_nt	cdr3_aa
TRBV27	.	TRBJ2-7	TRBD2	TGTGCCAGCAGTTTAAAAAGGGTTCGGGGGGTCCACGAGCAGTACTTC	CASSLKRVRGVHEQYF
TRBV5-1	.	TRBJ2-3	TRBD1	TGCGCCAGCAGCTTGGGACAGGGGATTAGGTATTTT	CASSLGQGIRYF
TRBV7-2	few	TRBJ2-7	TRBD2	TGTGCCAGCAGCTTAGCGGATCTCGCGGGGGGCTCCTACGAGCAGTACTTC	CASSLADLAGGSYEQYF
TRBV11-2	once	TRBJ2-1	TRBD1	TGTGCCAGCAGCCAATACAGGGGCAACTCCTACAATGAGCAGTTCTTC	CASSQYRGNSYNEQFF
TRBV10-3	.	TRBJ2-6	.	TGTGCCTCCGCGGGCAGGGTCGAACCTGGGGCCAACGTCCTGACTTTC	CASAGRVEPGANVLTF
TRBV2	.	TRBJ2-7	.	TGTGCCAGCTCCCCCCGGGGAGGGGGTTACTACGAGCAGTACTTC	CASSPRGGGYYEQYF
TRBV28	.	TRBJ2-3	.	TGTGCCAGCAGTCCGGGAAGGGGAACAGATACGCAGTATTTT	CASSPGRGTDTQYF
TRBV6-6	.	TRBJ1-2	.	TGTGCCAGCAGTTTGGTCGAGAGCAACCCCTATGGCTACACCTTC	CASSLVESNPYGYTF
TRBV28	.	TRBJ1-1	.	TGTGCCAGCAGTCTGGGAGGGGCGTCGAACACTGAAGCTTTCTTT	CASSLGGASNTEAFF
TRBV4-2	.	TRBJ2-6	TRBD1	TGTGCCAGCAGCCAAGATGAGGGGGCCCTATCTGGGGCCAACGTCCTGACTTTC	CASSQDEGALSGANVLTF
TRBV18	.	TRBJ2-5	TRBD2	TGTGCCAGCTCACAAGCGCCGACTAGCGCTTACCAAGAGACCCAGTACTTC	CASSQAPTSAYQETQYF
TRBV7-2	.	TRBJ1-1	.	TGTGCCAGCAGCTCCCAGGTCCGAACTGAAGCTTTCTTT	CASSSQVRTEAFF
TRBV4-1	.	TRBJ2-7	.	TGCGCCAGCAGCCAGGCGGTAACAGGCCACTACGAGCAGTACTTC	CASSQAVTGHYEQYF
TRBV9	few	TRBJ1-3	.	TGTGCCAGCAGCGTCAGTGGCTCTGGAAACACCATATATTTT	CASSVSGSGNTIYF
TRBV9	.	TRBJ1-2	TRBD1	TGTGCCAGCAGCGTAGAGGGACAGGGAAGGGTTGGCTACACCTTC	CASSVEGQGRVGYTF
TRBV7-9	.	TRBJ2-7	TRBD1	TGTGCCAGCATCCCGGGACAGGGGTCAAGCTCCTACGAGCAGTACTTC	CASIPGQGSSSYEQYF